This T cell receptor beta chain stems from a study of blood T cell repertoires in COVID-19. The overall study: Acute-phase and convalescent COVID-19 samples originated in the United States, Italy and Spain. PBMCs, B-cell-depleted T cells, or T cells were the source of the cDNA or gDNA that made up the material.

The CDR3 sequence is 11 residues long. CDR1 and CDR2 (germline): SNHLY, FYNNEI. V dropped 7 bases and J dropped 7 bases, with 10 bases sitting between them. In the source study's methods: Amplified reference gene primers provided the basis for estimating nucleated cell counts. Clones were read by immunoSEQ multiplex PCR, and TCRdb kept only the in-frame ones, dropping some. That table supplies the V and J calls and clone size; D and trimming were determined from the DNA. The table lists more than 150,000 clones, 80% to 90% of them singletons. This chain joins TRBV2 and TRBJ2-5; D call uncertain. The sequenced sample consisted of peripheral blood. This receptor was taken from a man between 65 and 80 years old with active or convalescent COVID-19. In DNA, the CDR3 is TGTGCCAGCACCGGTACCGGGACCCAGTACTTC. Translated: CASTGTGTQYF.